What follows are 28 T cell receptor beta chains derived from one specimen sequenced in a study of CD8 T cells in ankylosing spondylitis (dated by TCRdb to about 2017). Library generation was performed with 5' RACE. Sequencing was carried out with an Illumina HiSeq 2500. TCRdb took the public reads, trimmed them with fastp at Q25, ran MiXCR for clone calling and kept in-frame beta chains. Each entry is one CDR3 protein sequence, shown with its most common DNA and genes. Within this sample are 180,000 or so distinct CDR3 sequences, with around 10% of them counted one time only. The ten largest make up approximately 32% of the sample. Sequenced material: blood, either unsorted or a sorted T cell fraction (not recorded which). The receptors were gathered from a male donor with ankylosing spondylitis or in good health (not recorded which).

V usage is TRBV7-9 and J usage is TRBJ2-7; D is unclear. The V gene lost 5 bases and the J gene lost 0 bases, with 8 bases spanning the gap. Germline CDR1 is SEHNR and CDR2 is FQNEAQ (reference sequence). This CDR3 comprises 13 residues. CDR3 nucleotide sequence: TGTGCCAGCAGCCAAGATAGCTCCTACGAGCAGTACTTC. Encoded protein: CASSQDSSYEQYF.

This clonotype was counted ten times or more. This chain connects TRBV3-1 to TRBJ1-5; D is possibly TRBD1 (6 bases). The V end lost 2 bases, the J end lost 1 base, and 15 bases lay between the germline ends. The length of the CDR3 is 17 residues. Per germline, CDR1 LGHDT and CDR2 YNNKEL (reference sequence). CDR3 DNA: TGTGCCAGCAGCCAATGGGGCGGGGGGCTAAGCAATCAGCCCCAGCATTTT. Protein sequence: CASSQWGGGLSNQPQHF.

The chain employs TRBV10-2 and TRBJ2-2; no definite D call. CDR1 WSHSY and CDR2 SAAADI come from the germline V gene. CDR3 length equals 14 residues. Between the trimmed V and J ends, which lost 3 bases and 1 base, there was a span of 6 bases. As DNA, the CDR3 is TGCGCCAGCAGTGAAACGGGGAACACCGGGGAGCTGTTTTTT. Its translation is CASSETGNTGELFF.

The chain carries TRBV20-1 and TRBJ1-5; 7 nucleotides line up with TRBD1. V shed 2 bases, J shed 4 bases, and the junction held 5 bases outside the gene matches. The CDR3 runs to 14 residues. Germline lookup yields CDR1 DFQATT and CDR2 SNEGSKA (reference sequence). The CDR3 reads CSARSPGQNQPQHF. CDR3 coding DNA: TGCAGTGCTAGATCCCCGGGACAGAATCAGCCCCAGCATTTT.

In its sample, this clonotype was seen many times. Written as DNA, the CDR3 is TGTGCCAGCCGGACAGGCTCGAGGTACACTGAAGCTTTCTTT. Translating gives CASRTGSRYTEAFF. The chain couples TRBV28 to TRBJ1-1, with 7 bases that match TRBD1. V shed 8 bases, J shed 3 bases, and the junction held 9 bases outside the gene matches. CDR3 length: 14 amino acids. The germline V gene encodes CDR1 MDHEN and CDR2 SYDVKM.

This clonotype was recorded many times. V gene TRBV5-1 combines with J gene TRBJ2-7, with 7 bases matching TRBD1. The length of the CDR3 is 14 residues. V gave up 6 bases and J gave up 2 bases; unmatched junction bases: 8. Germline values: CDR1 SGHRS, CDR2 YFSETQ. CDR3 in amino acids: CASNSGQDAYEQYF. CDR3 sequence (DNA): TGCGCCAGCAACAGCGGACAGGATGCCTACGAGCAGTACTTC. Complete variable domain (other parts from reference TRBV5-1 and TRBJ2-7): KAGVTQTPRYLIKTRGQQVTLSCSPISGHRSVSWYQQTPGQGLQFLFEYFSETQRNKGNFPGRFSGRQFSNSRSEMNVSTLELGDSALYLCASNSGQDAYEQYFGPGTRLTVT.

A remark on this clonotype: One base away lies a much larger clone, so this may be a sequencing read error. The chain carries TRBV15 and TRBJ2-1, with D hard to call. V lost 0 bases and J lost 5, with 8 bases in between. The CDR3 has 14 residues. Germline V gene data show CDR1 as LNHNV and CDR2 as YYDKDF (reference sequence). The chain's CDR3 is CATSRDPSNNEQFF. DNA for the CDR3: TGTGCCACCAGCAGAGATCCGTCCAACAATGAGCAGTTCTTC.

In this sample, this clonotype turned up many times. This sequence joins TRBV28 and TRBJ1-2, with D hard to call. This CDR3 contains 11 residues. Trimming removed 10 bases at V and 7 bases at J, with 13 bases between. Germline V CDR1 and CDR2: MDHEN, SYDVKM. The CDR3 sequence is CATLFVGGYTF. The CDR3 coding sequence is TGTGCCACCCTCTTTGTGGGTGGCTACACCTTC.

This clonotype was observed a handful of times. The chain links TRBV5-1 to TRBJ2-6, with a possible D match to TRBD2 (6 bases). V shed 4 bases and J shed 4 bases, with 21 bases lying between them. Germline V gives CDR1 SGHRS, CDR2 YFSETQ. The CDR3 is made up of 18 amino acids. The CDR3 DNA reads TGCGCCAGCAGCCACCTCAGGAGCGGGTCGCTCGGGGCCAACGTCCTGACTTTC. Its protein is CASSHLRSGSLGANVLTF. The whole variable domain, filled in from reference TRBV5-1 and TRBJ2-6, reads KAGVTQTPRYLIKTRGQQVTLSCSPISGHRSVSWYQQTPGQGLQFLFEYFSETQRNKGNFPGRFSGRQFSNSRSEMNVSTLELGDSALYLCASSHLRSGSLGANVLTFGAGSRLTVL.

There are many counts of this clonotype. This sequence joins TRBV29-1 and TRBJ1-4; maybe TRBD1 (5 bases). CDR3 size: 14 residues. Germline V CDR1 and CDR2: SQVTM, ANQGSEA. V dropped 1 base and J dropped 7 bases, with 13 bases sitting between them. The CDR3 nucleotides read TGCAGCGTTGAAGGTGGGGGACTAGTTGAAAAACTGTTTTTT. It yields the protein CSVEGGGLVEKLFF. The whole variable domain, filled in from reference TRBV29-1 and TRBJ1-4, reads SAVISQKPSRDICQRGTSLTIQCQVDSQVTMMFWYRQQPGQSLTLIATANQGSEATYESGFVIDKFPISRPNLTFSTLTVSNMSPEDSSIYLCSVEGGGLVEKLFFGSGTQLSVL.

This clonotype was observed many times. The chain has TRBV12-3 or TRBV12-4 and TRBJ2-2; TRBD1 or TRBD2 may be the D gene (6 bases each). The germline V and J ends were trimmed by 3 bases and 5 bases, with 13 bases remaining between them. The CDR3 length is 15 residues. The CDR3 sequence: CASSFAGGQTGELFF. In DNA form, the CDR3 reads TGTGCCAGCAGTTTTGCTGGGGGGCAAACCGGGGAGCTGTTTTTT.

This clonotype was observed a handful of times. This rearrangement joins TRBV7-2 to TRBJ2-3, with D hard to call. This CDR3 comprises 14 residues. With 4 bases removed from V and 6 bases from J, the gap between germline ends came to 14 bases. CDR1 and CDR2 from the germline V gene are SGHTA and FQGNSA. Written as DNA, the CDR3 is TGTGCCAGCAGCTATACACAACCGGCGGATACGCAGTATTTT. Translating it yields CASSYTQPADTQYF.

This clonotype occurred a few times. V and J are TRBV3-1 and TRBJ2-1; 12 bases match TRBD2. This CDR3 is 19 amino acids long. V lost 4 bases and J lost 3; bases outside the gene matches: 13. Germline CDR1 LGHDT, CDR2 YNNKEL (reference sequence). CDR3 sequence reads: CASSPRGFGLAGNYNEQFF. In DNA form, the CDR3 reads TGTGCCAGCAGCCCCCGAGGATTTGGACTAGCGGGGAACTACAATGAGCAGTTCTTC.

The chain uses TRBV28 and TRBJ2-2, with TRBD2 identical over 8 bases. This CDR3 is built from 12 residues. With V trimmed by 8 bases and J by 6 bases, 2 bases remained unmatched. Germline V gene data show CDR1 as MDHEN and CDR2 as SYDVKM. In nucleotides, the CDR3 is TGTGCCAGCCTCGGGGGGGCCGGGGAGCTGTTTTTT. It translates to CASLGGAGELFF.

This clonotype came up many times. This chain links TRBV28 with TRBJ1-6; weak D call: TRBD1 (6 bases). This CDR3 region has 16 residues. V lost 4 bases, J lost 7 bases, and 17 bases lay in between. Germline lookup yields CDR1 MDHEN and CDR2 SYDVKM. The chain's CDR3 is CASSSQVTGSNSPLHF. DNA of the CDR3: TGTGCCAGCAGTTCCCAGGTTACAGGGAGCAATTCACCCCTCCACTTT.

In this sample, this clonotype turned up a few times. CDR3 amino acids: CAISGPGQGSYEQYF. The CDR3 DNA reads as TGTGCCATCAGTGGGCCAGGACAGGGGTCCTACGAGCAGTACTTC. The chain links TRBV10-3 to TRBJ2-7; 9 positions match TRBD1. This CDR3 has 15 residues. J was trimmed by 1 base and V by 4 bases; bases with no gene match: 5. Germline V gives CDR1 ENHRY, CDR2 SYGVKD.

This clonotype was found many times. The V call is TRBV5-4, the J call TRBJ2-1; maybe TRBD2 (6 bases). V was cut by 4 bases and J by 4 bases, with 18 bases left in between. CDR1 and CDR2 (germline): SGHNT, YYREEE (reference sequence). The CDR3 has 16 amino acids. Written as DNA, the CDR3 is TGTGCCAGCAGCCCCCCCGGGAGTACCCCATACAATGAGCAGTTCTTC. This sequence encodes CASSPPGSTPYNEQFF.

Note on this clonotype: A much larger clonotype is one base distant, so this may be a read error. This sequence joins TRBV12-3 or TRBV12-4 and TRBJ1-5; 7 positions match TRBD1. There are 14 residues in the CDR3. CDR3: CASSLGQESQPQRF. In nucleotides, the CDR3 is TGTGCCAGCAGCCTTGGACAGGAAAGTCAGCCCCAGCGTTTT.

This clonotype came up a few times. This chain links TRBV20-1 with TRBJ2-1; possibly TRBD1 for D (6 bases). CDR1 is DFQATT, CDR2 SNEGSKA, per germline (reference sequence). V gave up 0 bases and J gave up 5 bases, with 17 bases separating them. The CDR3 has 16 residues. Here the CDR3 DNA reads TGCAGTGCTAGAGAACGGGACATTCGAGGGCACAATGAGCAGTTCTTC. It translates to CSARERDIRGHNEQFF.

The gene calls are TRBV10-3 and TRBJ2-7; 8 bases agree with TRBD2. The CDR3 extends over 14 amino acids. Trimming cost V 10 bases and J 1 base; bases outside gene matches: 9. Germline CDR1 and CDR2: ENHRY and SYGVKD. Written as DNA, the CDR3 is TGTGCCAGCTATAGCGGGGCGGGTTCCTACGAGCAGTACTTC. It specifies CASYSGAGSYEQYF.

Many counts were recorded for this clonotype. The chain has TRBV20-1 and TRBJ2-3; the match to TRBD2 covers 13 bases. The CDR3 is 15 amino acids. Germline trimming cut 6 bases from V and 2 bases from J; bases unmatched to any gene: 5. Looked up from germline, CDR1 is DFQATT and CDR2 is SNEGSKA (reference sequence). The DNA for the CDR3 is TGCAGTGCGGGAGGACTAGCGGGGGACACAGATACGCAGTATTTT. As protein: CSAGGLAGDTDTQYF.

This clonotype was recorded many times. CDR3 sequence (DNA): TGTGCCAGTAGTATGGGTGGGAGCCAAGAGACCCAGTACTTC. This codes for CASSMGGSQETQYF. The rearrangement uses TRBV19 and TRBJ2-5; perhaps TRBD2 as D (5 bases). The ends were cut back, 3 bases at V and 1 base at J, with 9 bases in the middle. Germline assignment: CDR1 LNHDA and CDR2 SQIVND (reference sequence). There are 14 residues in the CDR3.

This clonotype was seen at least ten times. The chain employs TRBV6-1 and TRBJ1-2, with 7 bases matching TRBD1. Trimming at V came to 5 bases and at J to 8 bases, leaving 8 bases not matched to a gene. The CDR3 is 13 residues long. Germline values: CDR1 MNHNS, CDR2 SASEGT. CDR3 DNA: TGTGCCAGCAGTCCGAGACAGGGAAGGGGCTACACCTTC. It yields the protein CASSPRQGRGYTF.

Ten or more counts support this clonotype. V is TRBV5-1 and J is TRBJ1-1; D is unclear. Germline V gene lookup returns CDR1 SGHRS and CDR2 YFSETQ. Deletions cut 4 bases from V and 6 bases from J, with 13 bases between. The CDR3 is made up of 13 amino acids. The CDR3 loop is CASSGAGVSEAFF. CDR3 DNA sequence: TGCGCCAGCAGCGGAGCGGGTGTCTCTGAAGCTTTCTTT.

V is TRBV6-5 and J is TRBJ1-2; possible D gene TRBD1, 6 bases. V was shortened by 4 bases and J by 6 bases, with 15 bases between the two germline ends. CDR1 and CDR2 (germline): MNHEY, SVGAGI. CDR3 length: 14 residues. The CDR3 here is CASSWGQDLDGYTF. CDR3 sequence (DNA): TGTGCCAGCAGTTGGGGGCAGGACCTTGATGGCTACACCTTC.

This clonotype showed up many times. The chain couples TRBV27 to TRBJ2-6; TRBD2 might be the D (6 bases). This CDR3 region has 16 residues. Between the trimmed V and J ends, which lost 8 bases and 0 bases, there was a span of 14 bases. Germline V gene sequence: CDR1 MNHEY, CDR2 SMNVEV (reference sequence). The CDR3: CASGGGILSGANVLTF. The CDR3 DNA sequence: TGTGCCAGCGGTGGCGGGATTCTCTCTGGGGCCAACGTCCTGACTTTC.

To note about this clonotype: One junction end disagrees with the germline gene, perhaps due to a read error. The V call is TRBV11-2, the J call TRBJ2-7; perhaps TRBD2 as D (6 bases). Germline loops: CDR1 SGHAT, CDR2 FQNNGV. CDR3 size: 14 residues. DNA for the CDR3: TGTGCCAGCACCGATAGCGGAGGCTCCTCCGAGCAGTACTTC. It codes for CASTDSGGSSEQYF. Drawing the rest from reference TRBV11-2 and TRBJ2-7, the complete variable domain is EAGVAQSPRYKIIEKRQSVAFWCNPISGHATLYWYQQILGQGPKLLIQFQNNGVVDDSQLPKDRFSAERLKGVDSTLKIQPAKLEDSAVYLCASTDSGGSSEQYFGPGTRLTVT.

This clonotype was observed many times. The chain joins TRBV6-5 to TRBJ2-7; D not certain. V was trimmed by 4 bases and J by 2 bases, leaving 12 bases between them. Germline loops: CDR1 MNHEY, CDR2 SVGAGI. CDR3 length equals 14 residues. CDR3 sequence (DNA): TGTGCCAGCAGTTGGGGTCCAGGAGCCTACGAGCAGTACTTC. This gives the protein CASSWGPGAYEQYF.